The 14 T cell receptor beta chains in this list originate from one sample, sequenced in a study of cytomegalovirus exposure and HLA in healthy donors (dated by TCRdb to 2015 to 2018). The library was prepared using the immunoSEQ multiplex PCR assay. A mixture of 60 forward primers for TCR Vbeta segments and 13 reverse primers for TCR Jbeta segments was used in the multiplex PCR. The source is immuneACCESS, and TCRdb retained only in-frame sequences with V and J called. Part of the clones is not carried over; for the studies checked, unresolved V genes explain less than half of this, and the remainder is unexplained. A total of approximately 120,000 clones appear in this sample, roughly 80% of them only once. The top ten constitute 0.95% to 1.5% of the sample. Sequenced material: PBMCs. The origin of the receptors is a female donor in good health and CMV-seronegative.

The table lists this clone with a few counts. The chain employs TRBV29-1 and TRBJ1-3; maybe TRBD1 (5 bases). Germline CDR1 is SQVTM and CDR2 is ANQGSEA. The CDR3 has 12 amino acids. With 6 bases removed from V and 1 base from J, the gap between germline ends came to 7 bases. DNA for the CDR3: TGCAGCGTGCCAGGGTCTGGAAACACCATATATTTT. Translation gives CSVPGSGNTIYF.

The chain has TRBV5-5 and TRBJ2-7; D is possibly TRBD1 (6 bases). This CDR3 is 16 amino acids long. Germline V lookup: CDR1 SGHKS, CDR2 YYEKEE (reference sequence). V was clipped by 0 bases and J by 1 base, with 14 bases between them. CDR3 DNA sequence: TGTGCCAGCAGCTTGGCTGCACAGGGAAGGTCCTACGAGCAGTACTTC. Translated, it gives CASSLAAQGRSYEQYF.

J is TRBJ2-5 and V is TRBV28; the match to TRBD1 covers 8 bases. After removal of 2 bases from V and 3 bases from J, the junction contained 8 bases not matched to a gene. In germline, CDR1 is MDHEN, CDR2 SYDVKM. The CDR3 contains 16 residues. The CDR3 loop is CASSLDWTGPKETQYF. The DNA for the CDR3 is TGTGCCAGCAGTTTAGATTGGACAGGGCCGAAAGAGACCCAGTACTTC.

This CDR3 reads CASRTRTASTDTQYF. The CDR3, as DNA: TGCGCCAGCAGGACCCGGACAGCTAGCACAGATACGCAGTATTTT. J is TRBJ2-3 and V is TRBV5-1; maybe TRBD1 (6 bases). Germline CDR1 reads SGHRS; CDR2 reads YFSETQ. The CDR3 consists of 15 residues. Deletions cut 5 bases from V and 0 bases from J, with 13 bases between.

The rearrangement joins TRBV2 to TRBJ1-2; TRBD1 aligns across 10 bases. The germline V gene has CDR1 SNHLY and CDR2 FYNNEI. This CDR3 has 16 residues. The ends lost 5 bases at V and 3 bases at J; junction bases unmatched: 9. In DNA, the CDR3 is TGTGCCAGCAGTCCCCCGGGACAGGGGTTTCACTATGGCTACACCTTC. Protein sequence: CASSPPGQGFHYGYTF. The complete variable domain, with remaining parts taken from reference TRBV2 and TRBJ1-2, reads EPEVTQTPSHQVTQMGQEVILRCVPISNHLYFYWYRQILGQKVEFLVSFYNNEISEKSEIFDDQFSVERPDGSNFTLKIRSTKLEDSAMYFCASSPPGQGFHYGYTFGSGTRLTVV.

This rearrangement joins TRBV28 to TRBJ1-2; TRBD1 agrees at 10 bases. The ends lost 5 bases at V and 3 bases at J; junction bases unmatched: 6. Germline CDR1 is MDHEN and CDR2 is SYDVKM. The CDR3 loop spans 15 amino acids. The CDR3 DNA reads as TGTGCCAGCAGTCCCTCCGGGACAGGGGACTATGGCTACACCTTC. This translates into CASSPSGTGDYGYTF.

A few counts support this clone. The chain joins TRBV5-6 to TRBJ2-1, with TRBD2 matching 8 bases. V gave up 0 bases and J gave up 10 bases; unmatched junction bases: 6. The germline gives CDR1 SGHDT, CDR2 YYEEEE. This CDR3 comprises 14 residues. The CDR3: CASSLAGLAWEQFF. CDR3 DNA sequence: TGTGCCAGCAGCTTGGCAGGACTAGCTTGGGAGCAGTTCTTC.

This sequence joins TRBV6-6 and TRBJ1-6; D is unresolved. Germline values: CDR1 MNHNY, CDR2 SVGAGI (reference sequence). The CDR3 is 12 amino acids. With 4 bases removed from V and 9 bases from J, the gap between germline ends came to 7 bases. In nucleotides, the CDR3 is TGTGCCAGCAGTTTTCCGGGTTCACCCCTCCACTTT. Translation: CASSFPGSPLHF.

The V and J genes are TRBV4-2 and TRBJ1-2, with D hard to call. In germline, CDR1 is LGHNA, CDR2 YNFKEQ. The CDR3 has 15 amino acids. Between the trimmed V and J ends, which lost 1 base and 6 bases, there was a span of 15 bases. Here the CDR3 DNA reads TGTGCCAGCAGCCAAGGGTATCGAGGTGATGATGGCTACACCTTC. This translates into CASSQGYRGDDGYTF.

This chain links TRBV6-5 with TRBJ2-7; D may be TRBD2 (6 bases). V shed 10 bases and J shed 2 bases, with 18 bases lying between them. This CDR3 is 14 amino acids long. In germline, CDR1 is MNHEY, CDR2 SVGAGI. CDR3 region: CATLALGGAYEQYF. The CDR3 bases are TGTGCCACATTAGCTCTGGGCGGGGCCTACGAGCAGTACTTC.

CDR3 region: CASKTLGQGAHEQYF. As DNA, the CDR3 is TGTGCCTCCAAGACCCTGGGACAGGGTGCCCACGAGCAGTACTTC. V gene TRBV19 combines with J gene TRBJ2-7; 9 bases fit TRBD1. CDR3 length: 15 residues. The V segment lost 11 bases and the J segment 5 bases; nucleotides outside the gene matches: 16. CDR1 and CDR2 from the germline V gene are LNHDA and SQIVND (reference sequence). The full variable domain, with the rest looked up from reference TRBV19 and TRBJ2-7, is DGGITQSPKYLFRKEGQNVTLSCEQNLNHDAMYWYRQDPGQGLRLIYYSQIVNDFQKGDIAEGYSVSREKKESFPLTVTSAQKNPTAFYLCASKTLGQGAHEQYFGPGTRLTVT.

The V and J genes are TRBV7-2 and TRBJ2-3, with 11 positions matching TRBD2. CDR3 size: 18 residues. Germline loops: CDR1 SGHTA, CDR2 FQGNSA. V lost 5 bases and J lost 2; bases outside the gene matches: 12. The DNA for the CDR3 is TGTGCCAGCAGCCATCTGGGAGCTAGCGGGGGGCCCACAGATACGCAGTATTTT. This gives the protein CASSHLGASGGPTDTQYF.

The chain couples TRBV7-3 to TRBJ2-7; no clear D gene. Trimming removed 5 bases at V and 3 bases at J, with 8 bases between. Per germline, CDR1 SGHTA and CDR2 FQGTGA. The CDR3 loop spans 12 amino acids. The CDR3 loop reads CASSLNFYEQYF. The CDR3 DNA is TGTGCCAGCAGCCTAAACTTCTACGAGCAGTACTTC.

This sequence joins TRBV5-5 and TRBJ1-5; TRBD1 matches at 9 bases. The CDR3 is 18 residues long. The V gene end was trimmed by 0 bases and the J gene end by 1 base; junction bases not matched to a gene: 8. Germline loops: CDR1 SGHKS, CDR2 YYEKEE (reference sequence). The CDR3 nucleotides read TGTGCCAGCAGCTTGGCGGGGCCGGGACAGGGAAGCAATCAGCCCCAGCATTTT. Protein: CASSLAGPGQGSNQPQHF.